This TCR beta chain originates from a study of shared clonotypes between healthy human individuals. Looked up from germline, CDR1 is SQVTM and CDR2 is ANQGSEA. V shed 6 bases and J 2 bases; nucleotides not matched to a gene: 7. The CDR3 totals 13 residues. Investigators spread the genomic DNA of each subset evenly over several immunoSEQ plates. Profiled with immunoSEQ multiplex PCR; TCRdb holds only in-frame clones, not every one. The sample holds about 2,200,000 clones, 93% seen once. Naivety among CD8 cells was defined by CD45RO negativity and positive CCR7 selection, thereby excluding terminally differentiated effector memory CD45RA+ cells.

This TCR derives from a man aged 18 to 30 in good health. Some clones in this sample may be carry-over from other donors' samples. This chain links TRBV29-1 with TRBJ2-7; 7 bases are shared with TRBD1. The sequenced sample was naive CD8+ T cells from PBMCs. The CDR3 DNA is TGCAGCGTCACGACAGGGTACGCCTACGAGCAGTACTTC. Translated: CSVTTGYAYEQYF.